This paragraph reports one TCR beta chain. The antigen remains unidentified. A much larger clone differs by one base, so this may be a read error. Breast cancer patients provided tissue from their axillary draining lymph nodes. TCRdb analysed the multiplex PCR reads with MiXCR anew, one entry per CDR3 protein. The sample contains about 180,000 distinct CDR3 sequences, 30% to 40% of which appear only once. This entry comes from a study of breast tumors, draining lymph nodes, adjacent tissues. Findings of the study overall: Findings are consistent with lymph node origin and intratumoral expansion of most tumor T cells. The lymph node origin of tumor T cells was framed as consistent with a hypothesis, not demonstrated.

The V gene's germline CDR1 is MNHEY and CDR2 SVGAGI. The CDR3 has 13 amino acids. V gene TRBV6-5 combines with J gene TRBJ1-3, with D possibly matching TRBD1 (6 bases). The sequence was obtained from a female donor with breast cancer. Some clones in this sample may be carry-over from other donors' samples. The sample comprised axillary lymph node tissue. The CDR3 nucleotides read TGTGCCAGCAGTTCCAGAGGGGGAAACACCATACATTTT. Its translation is CASSSRGGNTIHF.